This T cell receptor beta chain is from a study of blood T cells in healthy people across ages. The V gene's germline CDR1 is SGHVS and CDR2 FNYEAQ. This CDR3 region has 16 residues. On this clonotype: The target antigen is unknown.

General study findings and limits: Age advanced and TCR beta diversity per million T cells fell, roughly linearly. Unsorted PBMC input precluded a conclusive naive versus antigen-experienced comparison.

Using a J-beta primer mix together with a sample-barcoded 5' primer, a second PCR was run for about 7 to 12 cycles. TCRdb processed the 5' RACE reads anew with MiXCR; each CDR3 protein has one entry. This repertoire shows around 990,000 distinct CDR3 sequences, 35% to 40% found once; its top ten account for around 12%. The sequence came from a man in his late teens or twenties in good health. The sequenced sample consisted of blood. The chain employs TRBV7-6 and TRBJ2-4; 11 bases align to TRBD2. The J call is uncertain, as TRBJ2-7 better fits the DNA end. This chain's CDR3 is CASSLSSGLAVYEQYF. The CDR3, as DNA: TGTGCCAGCAGCTTATCATCGGGACTAGCGGTTTACGAGCAGTACTTC.